This T cell receptor beta chain was recorded in a study of OX40 agonist ivuxolimab in advanced cancers. Study-level background: Checkpoint inhibitors had been given previously to roughly 40% of patients. Partial responses were achieved by three patients, of whom one had hepatocellular carcinoma and two had cutaneous melanoma.

The method was immunoSEQ multiplex PCR; TCRdb's version includes in-frame clones alone and lacks a portion of them. Among about 70,000 clones, just over 85% were seen once, and the ten largest hold approximately 0.92%. The CDR3 loop spans 13 amino acids. V was pared by 0 bases and J by 7 bases, with 1 base of the junction left unmatched. The V gene's germline CDR1 is GTSNPN and CDR2 SVGIG (reference sequence). As regards this clone: Its antigen is not known.

Overall study results and limits: Expanded clones tended on average to be more numerous among CD8+ T cells than CD4+. Both CD4+ and CD8+ T cell populations in blood had undergone clonal expansion by week 6 at 0.1 to 3.0 mg/kg.

The material was CD4+ or CD8+ T cells sorted from blood, obtained in a trial of the OX40 agonist ivuxolimab. The receptor was isolated from an adult with an advanced solid tumor such as melanoma, head and neck, liver or kidney cancer. This chain joins TRBV30 and TRBJ2-2; 8 bases are a match to TRBD1. In nucleotides, the CDR3 is TGTGCCTGGAGTGTAACAGGGGGCGGGGAGCTGTTTTTT. Its translation: CAWSVTGGGELFF.